The rows below give T cell receptor beta chains drawn from one sample of a study of CD8+CD57+ T cells in acquired aplastic anemia. MiXCR, run by TCRdb on the reads, gives a single entry per CDR3 protein. The sample includes about 250,000 distinct CDR3 sequences, around half seen only once; the top ten take about 7.8%. Sequencing was performed on sorted CD4+, CD8+, or CD8+CD57+ T cells (not recorded which) from PBMCs. The source is a human donor with aplastic anemia. Both conserved end residues are part of each CDR3. A D gene is named only where the DNA matches it firmly. Clone size, where shown, is once, few, many, or a class for clones that have expanded.

NA,TRBV30,few,TRBJ2-7,TGTGCCTGGAATCAGGACAGTTACGCCTACGAGCAGTACTTC,CAWNQDSYAYEQYF
TRBD1,TRBV7-9,NA,TRBJ1-1,TGTGCCAGCAGCTTAGCGGGGACAGCCTCCACTGAAGCTTTCTTT,CASSLAGTASTEAFF
NA,TRBV10-2,many,TRBJ2-7,TGCGCCAGCAGTGTACTGTGGGGTTTTCTCTACGAGCAGTACTTC,CASSVLWGFLYEQYF
TRBD2,TRBV7-6,many,TRBJ2-7,TGTGCCAGCAGCTTGGGGACTAGCGGGAGCCCCGGGGAGCAGTACTTC,CASSLGTSGSPGEQYF
NA,TRBV15,few,TRBJ2-7,TGTGCCACCAGCAGAGAAAAGCAGGGTAGCTCCTACGAGCAGTACTTC,CATSREKQGSSYEQYF
NA,TRBV7-2,NA,TRBJ1-1,TGTGCCAGCAGAGGGGGAAATGAAGCTTTCTTT,CASRGGNEAFF
TRBD1,TRBV7-9,many,TRBJ1-4,TGTGCCAGCAGCTTAGGTGGCAGGGGGGCAACTAATGAAAAACTGTTTTTT,CASSLGGRGATNEKLFF
NA,TRBV20-1,NA,TRBJ2-1,TGCAGTGCTAGTGACAGGAATGAGCAGTTCTTC,CSASDRNEQFF
TRBD2,TRBV7-9,many,TRBJ2-1,TGTGCCAGCAGCTCCCTACTAGCGGGAGTGGACAATGAGCAGTTCTTC,CASSSLLAGVDNEQFF
NA,TRBV15,NA,TRBJ1-2,TGTGCCACCAGCAGCGTAGAGCAGGGCGGAAACTATGGCTACACCTTC,CATSSVEQGGNYGYTF
NA,TRBV25-1,once,TRBJ2-1,TGTGCCAGCAGTGATAGCCTCGGCGGTGAGCAGTTCTTC,CASSDSLGGEQFF
NA,TRBV20-1,many,TRBJ2-1,TGCAGTGCTAGGGACGTTAGCTCCTACAATGAGCAGTTCTTC,CSARDVSSYNEQFF
TRBD1,TRBV5-1,many,TRBJ1-4,TGCGCCAGCAGCCTAGGACAGGGAGGCATTCCGAATGAAAAACTGTTTTTT,CASSLGQGGIPNEKLFF
NA,TRBV5-5,NA,TRBJ1-2,TGCGCCAGCAGCTTGGAGGCTGCCTATGGCTACACCTTC,CASSLEAAYGYTF
NA,TRBV19,NA,TRBJ2-1,TGTGCCAGTAGTATGGGGCCTAGCTACAATGAGCAGTTCTTC,CASSMGPSYNEQFF
NA,TRBV7-2,many,TRBJ1-1,TGTGCCAGCAGCGACATCAAGAGGAACACTGAAGCTTTCTTT,CASSDIKRNTEAFF
NA,TRBV10-3,NA,TRBJ1-6,TGTGCCATCTCTCCAGGCACTAATTCACCCCTCCACTTT,CAISPGTNSPLHF
NA,TRBV2,NA,TRBJ1-1,TGTGCCAGCAGTGTGACGGAGAACACTGAAGCTTTCTTT,CASSVTENTEAFF
NA,TRBV9,many,TRBJ2-3,TGTGCCAGCAGCGTAGACTCGACTATTTTGACAGATACGCAGTATTTT,CASSVDSTILTDTQYF
NA,TRBV2,many,TRBJ2-1,TGTGCCAGCAGTGAAGCTCGGCCCGCGAAAAATGAGCAGTTCTTC,CASSEARPAKNEQFF
NA,TRBV20-1,NA,TRBJ2-7,TGCAGTGCTAAGGGCGGGGGCACCTACGAGCAGTACTTC,CSAKGGGTYEQYF
NA,TRBV27,few,TRBJ2-5,TGTGCCAGCAGTCCCGGATATGGTGGGGGGAGAACCCAGTACTTC,CASSPGYGGGRTQYF
TRBD2,TRBV20-1,NA,TRBJ2-2,TGCAGTGCTAGACCGACTAGCGGGGGGGCCGGGGAGCTGTTTTTT,CSARPTSGGAGELFF
NA,TRBV12-1,NA,TRBJ2-4,TGTGCCAGCAGCCAAGGACAGGGCAAAAACATTCAGTACTTC,CASSQGQGKNIQYF
NA,TRBV19,NA,TRBJ2-1,TGTGCCAGTAGTATAGGAGGACTATTCAATGAGCAGTTCTTC,CASSIGGLFNEQFF
TRBD2,TRBV5-1,once,TRBJ2-5,TGCGCCAGCAGCTTGACTAGCGGCCCCCAGTACTTC,CASSLTSGPQYF
NA,TRBV9,many,TRBJ1-1,TGTGCCAGCAGCGCCGGACAGCTGAACACTGAAGCTTTCTTT,CASSAGQLNTEAFF
NA,TRBV5-5,few,TRBJ2-5,TGTGCCAGCAGCTTGGGGATGGGGGTCCAAGAGACCCAGTACTTC,CASSLGMGVQETQYF
NA,TRBV5-6,few,TRBJ2-7,TGTGCCAGCAGCCAAGTCTGGGACGCTCCGGGGGAGCAGTACTTC,CASSQVWDAPGEQYF
NA,TRBV20-1,once,TRBJ2-7,TGCAGTGCTAGAGGCCTAATGGGGGGGGGGCCGGCCTACGAGCAGTACTTC,CSARGLMGGGPAYEQYF
NA,TRBV10-3,NA,TRBJ1-4,TGTGCCATCAGTGGGGAGAGTGGGGAAAAACTGTTTTTT,CAISGESGEKLFF
NA,TRBV7-9,many,TRBJ2-1,TGTGCCAGCAGCTTAGACGTGGGGGCCAGCAGCTCCTACAATGAGCAGTTCTTC,CASSLDVGASSSYNEQFF
NA,TRBV18,NA,TRBJ1-1,TGTGCCAGCTCACCTCAGAGACAGTTGAACACTGAAGCTTTCTTT,CASSPQRQLNTEAFF
NA,TRBV6-5,many,TRBJ1-1,TGTGCCAGCAGTTACTCGGCAAACATGAACACTGAAGCTTTCTTT,CASSYSANMNTEAFF
NA,TRBV7-8,NA,TRBJ2-1,TGTGCCAGCAGCTTTAAGGTCTTC,CASSFKVF
TRBD2,TRBV20-1,many,TRBJ2-7,TGCAGTGCTAGAGATACCGGCGGGGGGGCCGTCTACGAGCAGTACTTC,CSARDTGGGAVYEQYF
NA,TRBV5-6,many,TRBJ2-1,TGTGCCAGCAGTTCCTGGGGGGCTCTAAATGAGCAGTTCTTC,CASSSWGALNEQFF
TRBD2,TRBV9,NA,TRBJ2-2,TGTGCCAGCAGCGCGTCTAGCGGCGCGAACACCGGGGAGCTGTTTTTT,CASSASSGANTGELFF
NA,TRBV7-9,many,TRBJ2-2,TGTGCCAGCAGCTTCTCTCGGCGGCAGGTGGACACCGGGGAGCTGTTTTTT,CASSFSRRQVDTGELFF
NA,TRBV29-1,few,TRBJ1-3,TGCAGCGTCCGGCTCTCTGGAAACACCATATATTTT,CSVRLSGNTIYF
NA,TRBV9,many,TRBJ1-1,TGTGCCAGCAGCGCACAATGGAACACTGAAGCTTTCTTT,CASSAQWNTEAFF
NA,TRBV10-2,many,TRBJ2-7,TGCGCCAGCAGTGAAGAGGGGTATACCTACGAGCAGTACTTC,CASSEEGYTYEQYF
NA,TRBV19,NA,TRBJ2-7,TGTGCCAGTAGTATGGGGGGCTACGAGCAGTACTTC,CASSMGGYEQYF
NA,TRBV19,NA,TRBJ1-1,TGTGCCAGTAGTGCAACTAACACCGGGTTAGTCACTGAAGCTTTCTTT,CASSATNTGLVTEAFF
NA,TRBV5-5,NA,TRBJ2-3,TGTGCCAGCAGCTTAAGCGAACGAGATACGCAGTATTTT,CASSLSERDTQYF
TRBD1,TRBV5-1,NA,TRBJ1-1,TGCGCCAGCAGCCCGGGACAGGGGACAAACACTGAAGCTTTCTTT,CASSPGQGTNTEAFF
TRBD1,TRBV25-1,NA,TRBJ1-6,TGTGCCAGCAGTGGGACAGGCGTTAGTTCACCCCTCCACTTT,CASSGTGVSSPLHF
NA,TRBV20-1,NA,TRBJ1-4,TGCAGTGCTCGACAGGCAATGAGGGTCGATGAAAAACTGTTTTTT,CSARQAMRVDEKLFF
NA,TRBV28,few,TRBJ1-3,TGTGCCAGCAGTTTGATGGCAAGCTCTGGAAACACCATATATTTT,CASSLMASSGNTIYF
NA,TRBV7-9,NA,TRBJ1-1,TGTGCCAGCAGCTTAGGCCCTGGACAGCCTGAAGCTTTCTTT,CASSLGPGQPEAFF
NA,TRBV9,few,TRBJ1-1,TGTGCCAGCAGCGTAGAGGGGGGAGGCACTGAAGCTTTCTTT,CASSVEGGGTEAFF
NA,TRBV20-1,many,TRBJ2-1,TGCAGTGCTAGGCACCGGGACCCCCACAATGAGCAGTTCTTC,CSARHRDPHNEQFF
NA,TRBV5-6,many,TRBJ1-5,TGTGCCAGCAGCTTGGCAGGTCCCAGCAATCAGCCCCAGCATTTT,CASSLAGPSNQPQHF
TRBD1,TRBV2,NA,TRBJ1-5,TGTGCCAGCAGTTGGGGCAGGGGGAGCAATCAGCCCCAGCATTTT,CASSWGRGSNQPQHF
NA,TRBV6-5,many,TRBJ2-1,TGTGCCAGCAGTTACTTCCCCGCTAGCGCGTACAATGAGCAGTTCTTC,CASSYFPASAYNEQFF
NA,TRBV7-9,NA,TRBJ2-7,TGTGCCAGCAGCTCGATGACGAGCGAGCAGTACTTC,CASSSMTSEQYF